The rows below give T cell receptor beta chains drawn from one sample of a study of cytomegalovirus exposure and HLA in healthy donors. Produced via immunoSEQ multiplex PCR; TCRdb's table is partial and in-frame only. This table has roughly 160,000 clones, 84% appearing once. The specimen sequenced was PBMCs. These receptors originate from a man aged 25-45 years in good health and CMV-seronegative. Both conserved end residues are part of each CDR3. The D gene is left open where the match is weak. Clone size is not always given. Where it is, it says once, few, many or a class for expanded clones.

cdr3_length: 13; v_call: TRBV5-4; clone_size: NA; j_call: TRBJ2-1; d_call: TRBD1; cdr3_aa: CAIGGLHNNEQFF; cdr3_nt: TGTGCCATAGGGGGCCTTCACAACAATGAGCAGTTCTTC
cdr3_length: 13; v_call: TRBV6-5; clone_size: NA; j_call: TRBJ1-6; d_call: NA; cdr3_aa: CASSYRGDSPLHF; cdr3_nt: TGTGCCAGCAGTTACAGGGGTGATTCACCCCTCCACTTT
cdr3_length: 16; v_call: TRBV9; clone_size: NA; j_call: TRBJ2-1; d_call: TRBD2; cdr3_aa: CASSVGVSGGQDEQFF; cdr3_nt: TGTGCCAGCAGCGTAGGGGTTAGCGGGGGGCAGGATGAGCAGTTCTTC
cdr3_length: 15; v_call: TRBV11-2; clone_size: NA; j_call: TRBJ2-2; d_call: NA; cdr3_aa: CASSPVTGFAGELFF; cdr3_nt: TGTGCCAGCAGCCCGGTCACAGGGTTCGCCGGGGAGCTGTTTTTT
cdr3_length: 15; v_call: TRBV6-5; clone_size: once; j_call: TRBJ1-3; d_call: NA; cdr3_aa: CASSYAGVSGNTIYF; cdr3_nt: TGTGCCAGCAGTTACGCAGGGGTTTCTGGAAACACCATATATTTT
cdr3_length: 13; v_call: TRBV6-5; clone_size: medium-sized; j_call: TRBJ2-1; d_call: NA; cdr3_aa: CASSYGTGYEQFF; cdr3_nt: TGTGCCAGCAGTTACGGTACAGGGTATGAGCAGTTCTTC
cdr3_length: 13; v_call: TRBV18; clone_size: few; j_call: TRBJ1-5; d_call: TRBD1; cdr3_aa: CASSLTGVQPQHF; cdr3_nt: TGTGCCAGCTCCCTGACAGGGGTACAGCCCCAGCATTTT
cdr3_length: 15; v_call: TRBV5-1; clone_size: NA; j_call: TRBJ2-1; d_call: TRBD2; cdr3_aa: CASFARPLAGVEQFF; cdr3_nt: TGCGCCAGCTTTGCCAGACCCTTAGCGGGGGTAGAGCAGTTCTTC
cdr3_length: 20; v_call: TRBV19; clone_size: NA; j_call: TRBJ2-6; d_call: TRBD2; cdr3_aa: CASSIDQSLAGVAGANVLTF; cdr3_nt: TGTGCCAGTAGTATAGATCAGTCACTAGCGGGAGTAGCTGGGGCCAACGTCCTGACTTTC
cdr3_length: 15; v_call: TRBV5-1; clone_size: NA; j_call: TRBJ1-2; d_call: TRBD1; cdr3_aa: CASSNGQGINYGYTF; cdr3_nt: TGCGCCAGCAGCAACGGACAGGGGATAAACTATGGCTACACCTTC
cdr3_length: 13; v_call: TRBV29-1; clone_size: NA; j_call: TRBJ1-1; d_call: NA; cdr3_aa: CSALGRGNTEAFF; cdr3_nt: TGCAGCGCTTTAGGGAGGGGGAACACTGAAGCTTTCTTT
cdr3_length: 17; v_call: TRBV14; clone_size: NA; j_call: TRBJ1-4; d_call: NA; cdr3_aa: CASSRSLRGRGLEKLFF; cdr3_nt: TGTGCCAGCAGCAGGAGCCTACGAGGAAGGGGCCTTGAAAAACTGTTTTTT
cdr3_length: 13; v_call: TRBV30; clone_size: few; j_call: TRBJ1-2; d_call: NA; cdr3_aa: CAWSPQSTEGYTF; cdr3_nt: TGTGCCTGGAGCCCCCAAAGTACCGAGGGCTACACCTTC
cdr3_length: 12; v_call: TRBV11-2; clone_size: NA; j_call: TRBJ1-1; d_call: NA; cdr3_aa: CASSIAAFGTFF; cdr3_nt: TGTGCCAGCAGTATAGCGGCCTTCGGCACTTTCTTT
cdr3_length: 13; v_call: TRBV2; clone_size: NA; j_call: TRBJ2-1; d_call: TRBD2; cdr3_aa: CASTSGLASEQFF; cdr3_nt: TGTGCCAGCACCTCGGGACTAGCTAGTGAGCAGTTCTTC
cdr3_length: 12; v_call: TRBV28; clone_size: NA; j_call: TRBJ1-4; d_call: NA; cdr3_aa: CASKGGNEKLFF; cdr3_nt: TGTGCCAGCAAGGGAGGAAATGAAAAACTGTTTTTT
cdr3_length: 13; v_call: TRBV5-6; clone_size: NA; j_call: TRBJ1-1; d_call: TRBD1; cdr3_aa: CASSVDRGTEAFF; cdr3_nt: TGTGCCAGCAGCGTTGACAGGGGTACTGAAGCTTTCTTT
cdr3_length: 17; v_call: TRBV11-3; clone_size: few; j_call: TRBJ1-3; d_call: TRBD1; cdr3_aa: CASRDRGTSSTGNTIYF; cdr3_nt: TGTGCCAGCCGGGACAGGGGAACCAGCAGCACTGGAAACACCATATATTTT
cdr3_length: 12; v_call: TRBV7-9; clone_size: NA; j_call: TRBJ2-1; d_call: NA; cdr3_aa: CASSPQGHEQFF; cdr3_nt: TGTGCCAGCAGCCCGCAGGGTCACGAGCAGTTCTTC
cdr3_length: 11; v_call: TRBV2; clone_size: NA; j_call: TRBJ2-5; d_call: NA; cdr3_aa: CASRAQETQYF; cdr3_nt: TGTGCCAGCAGGGCTCAAGAGACCCAGTACTTC
cdr3_length: 18; v_call: TRBV4-1; clone_size: NA; j_call: TRBJ1-5; d_call: TRBD1; cdr3_aa: CASSQDQGVWDNNQPQHF; cdr3_nt: TGCGCCAGCAGCCAAGATCAGGGGGTTTGGGATAACAATCAGCCCCAGCATTTT
cdr3_length: 14; v_call: TRBV4-1; clone_size: NA; j_call: TRBJ1-1; d_call: NA; cdr3_aa: CASSQTTGDTEAFF; cdr3_nt: TGCGCCAGCAGCCAGACCACAGGTGACACTGAAGCTTTCTTT
cdr3_length: 15; v_call: TRBV7-2; clone_size: NA; j_call: TRBJ2-5; d_call: TRBD2; cdr3_aa: CASSFTSGGSETQYF; cdr3_nt: TGTGCCAGCAGCTTTACTAGCGGGGGGTCAGAGACCCAGTACTTC
cdr3_length: 11; v_call: TRBV11-2; clone_size: once; j_call: TRBJ2-7; d_call: NA; cdr3_aa: CASSSLLEQYF; cdr3_nt: TGTGCCAGCAGCTCCTTACTCGAGCAGTACTTC
cdr3_length: 16; v_call: TRBV30; clone_size: NA; j_call: TRBJ2-7; d_call: TRBD1; cdr3_aa: CAWSGGRGRPSYEQYF; cdr3_nt: TGTGCCTGGAGTGGGGGTAGGGGGCGGCCCTCCTACGAGCAGTACTTC
cdr3_length: 15; v_call: TRBV5-6; clone_size: NA; j_call: TRBJ1-5; d_call: NA; cdr3_aa: CASSLGSGLNQPQHF; cdr3_nt: TGTGCCAGCAGCTTGGGTTCAGGGTTAAATCAGCCCCAGCATTTT
cdr3_length: 12; v_call: TRBV2; clone_size: once; j_call: TRBJ2-1; d_call: TRBD2; cdr3_aa: CASGGDYYEQFF; cdr3_nt: TGTGCCAGCGGGGGGGACTACTATGAGCAGTTCTTC
cdr3_length: 15; v_call: TRBV30; clone_size: NA; j_call: TRBJ2-3; d_call: NA; cdr3_aa: CAWSLRGAFTDTQYF; cdr3_nt: TGTGCCTGGAGTCTCAGGGGGGCTTTCACAGATACGCAGTATTTT
cdr3_length: 14; v_call: TRBV27; clone_size: NA; j_call: TRBJ2-7; d_call: NA; cdr3_aa: CASSPIIRNHEQYF; cdr3_nt: TGTGCCAGCAGTCCGATAATCAGGAACCACGAGCAGTACTTC
cdr3_length: 14; v_call: TRBV5-4; clone_size: NA; j_call: TRBJ1-1; d_call: NA; cdr3_aa: CASSPTRGGTEAFF; cdr3_nt: TGTGCCAGCAGCCCTACTCGCGGGGGGACTGAAGCTTTCTTT
cdr3_length: 14; v_call: TRBV28; clone_size: NA; j_call: TRBJ1-5; d_call: TRBD1; cdr3_aa: CASDTRQGGQPQHF; cdr3_nt: TGTGCCAGCGATACCCGACAGGGGGGTCAGCCCCAGCATTTT
cdr3_length: 17; v_call: TRBV5-6; clone_size: NA; j_call: TRBJ1-1; d_call: TRBD1; cdr3_aa: CASTVLGTGTMNTEAFF; cdr3_nt: TGTGCCAGCACCGTGCTTGGGACAGGAACCATGAACACTGAAGCTTTCTTT
cdr3_length: 13; v_call: TRBV25-1; clone_size: NA; j_call: TRBJ1-6; d_call: NA; cdr3_aa: CASTPGADSPLHF; cdr3_nt: TGTGCCAGCACTCCGGGTGCGGATTCACCCCTCCACTTT
cdr3_length: 15; v_call: TRBV30; clone_size: NA; j_call: TRBJ2-7; d_call: TRBD2; cdr3_aa: CAWSKLAGGPYEQYF; cdr3_nt: TGTGCCTGGAGCAAACTAGCGGGAGGGCCCTACGAGCAGTACTTC
cdr3_length: 11; v_call: TRBV19; clone_size: NA; j_call: TRBJ2-1; d_call: NA; cdr3_aa: CASSILRDQFF; cdr3_nt: TGTGCCAGTAGTATTTTGCGGGATCAGTTCTTC
cdr3_length: 15; v_call: TRBV28; clone_size: NA; j_call: TRBJ2-1; d_call: TRBD2; cdr3_aa: CASSGGTSGRYEQFF; cdr3_nt: TGTGCCAGCAGTGGGGGGACTAGCGGGAGGTATGAGCAGTTCTTC
cdr3_length: 18; v_call: TRBV5-1; clone_size: NA; j_call: TRBJ2-1; d_call: TRBD2; cdr3_aa: CASSLRTSGRAQYNEQFF; cdr3_nt: TGCGCCAGCAGCTTGCGGACTAGCGGGAGGGCCCAGTACAATGAGCAGTTCTTC
cdr3_length: 14; v_call: TRBV7-9; clone_size: once; j_call: TRBJ2-1; d_call: NA; cdr3_aa: CASSLRVAYNEQFF; cdr3_nt: TGTGCCAGCAGCTTACGGGTAGCATACAATGAGCAGTTCTTC
cdr3_length: 17; v_call: TRBV28; clone_size: few; j_call: TRBJ1-5; d_call: TRBD1; cdr3_aa: CASSFNLGQDSNQPQHF; cdr3_nt: TGTGCCAGCAGTTTTAATCTTGGACAGGATAGCAATCAGCCCCAGCATTTT
cdr3_length: 12; v_call: TRBV7-9; clone_size: NA; j_call: TRBJ1-1; d_call: NA; cdr3_aa: CSSSLPGTEAFF; cdr3_nt: TGTTCCAGCAGCCTACCTGGTACTGAAGCTTTCTTT
cdr3_length: 16; v_call: TRBV5-4; clone_size: NA; j_call: TRBJ2-2; d_call: NA; cdr3_aa: CASSLGTEPPTGELFF; cdr3_nt: TGTGCCAGCAGCTTGGGAACAGAACCGCCCACCGGGGAGCTGTTTTTT
cdr3_length: 13; v_call: TRBV6-5; clone_size: NA; j_call: TRBJ1-6; d_call: NA; cdr3_aa: CASRQDPNSPLHF; cdr3_nt: TGTGCCAGCAGACAGGATCCCAATTCACCCCTCCACTTT
cdr3_length: 15; v_call: TRBV30; clone_size: NA; j_call: TRBJ1-2; d_call: TRBD1; cdr3_aa: CAELRGGVRNYGYTF; cdr3_nt: TGTGCCGAGCTGAGAGGGGGCGTAAGGAACTATGGCTACACCTTC
cdr3_length: 11; v_call: TRBV7-9; clone_size: NA; j_call: TRBJ2-7; d_call: NA; cdr3_aa: CSSSFLYEQYF; cdr3_nt: TGTTCCAGCAGCTTCCTCTACGAGCAGTACTTC
cdr3_length: 16; v_call: TRBV9; clone_size: NA; j_call: TRBJ2-5; d_call: NA; cdr3_aa: CASSVVAGVTGETQYF; cdr3_nt: TGTGCCAGCAGCGTGGTGGCGGGCGTTACGGGAGAGACCCAGTACTTC
cdr3_length: 16; v_call: TRBV6-6; clone_size: NA; j_call: TRBJ1-5; d_call: TRBD1; cdr3_aa: CASREGGRQGRQPQHF; cdr3_nt: TGTGCCAGCAGAGAGGGGGGACGACAGGGGCGGCAGCCCCAGCATTTT
cdr3_length: 13; v_call: TRBV19; clone_size: NA; j_call: TRBJ2-5; d_call: NA; cdr3_aa: CASSMAQGETQYF; cdr3_nt: TGTGCCAGTAGTATGGCACAGGGTGAGACCCAGTACTTC